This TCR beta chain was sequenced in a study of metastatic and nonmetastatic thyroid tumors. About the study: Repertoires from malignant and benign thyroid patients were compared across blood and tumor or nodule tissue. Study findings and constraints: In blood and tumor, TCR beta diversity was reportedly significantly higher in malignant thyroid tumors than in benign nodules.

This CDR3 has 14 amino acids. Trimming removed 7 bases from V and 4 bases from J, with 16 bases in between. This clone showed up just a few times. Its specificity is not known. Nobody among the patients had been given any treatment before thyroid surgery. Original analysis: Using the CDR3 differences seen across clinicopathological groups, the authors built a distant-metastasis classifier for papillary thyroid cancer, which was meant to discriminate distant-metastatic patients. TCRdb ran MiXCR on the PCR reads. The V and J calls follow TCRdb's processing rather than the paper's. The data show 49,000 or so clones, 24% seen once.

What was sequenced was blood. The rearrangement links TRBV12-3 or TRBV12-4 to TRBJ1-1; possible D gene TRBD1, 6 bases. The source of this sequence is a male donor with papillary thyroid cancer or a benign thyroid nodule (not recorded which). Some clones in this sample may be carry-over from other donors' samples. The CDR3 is CASTATGGSTEAFF. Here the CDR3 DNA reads TGTGCCAGCACCGCGACAGGAGGTTCCACTGAAGCTTTCTTT.